The rows below give T cell receptor beta chains drawn from one sample of a study of blood T cell repertoires in COVID-19. TCRdb's table, derived via immunoSEQ multiplex PCR, lists solely in-frame clones and lacks some. The repertoire holds 140,000 or so clones, with roughly 84% as singletons. Material for sequencing was peripheral blood. These receptors came from a human donor in a cohort sampled during active COVID-19. Each CDR3 is given with its conserved first and last residue. Each record gives: V gene, J gene, CDR3 protein.

TRBV6-5,TRBJ1-4,CASNRDATNEKLFF
TRBV4-1,TRBJ2-2,CASSQEVLAGSDTGELFF
TRBV6-5,TRBJ1-4,CASSSDRPNEKLFF
TRBV3-1/TRBV3-2,TRBJ1-5,CASSQGPVFNQPQHF
TRBV20-1,TRBJ1-2,CSASLLDRAREGYTF
TRBV15,TRBJ1-2,CATMTGYTDNYGYTF
TRBV25-1,TRBJ2-3,CASRETQGVGSDTQYF
TRBV25-1,TRBJ1-2,CASSQEDVYGYTF
TRBV11-1,TRBJ2-1,CASSISGSSYNEQFF
TRBV11-3,TRBJ2-2,CASSASYNTGELFF
TRBV6-1,TRBJ1-1,CASSDRGPNTEAFF
TRBV2,TRBJ1-5,CASSTTGFYSNQPQHF
TRBV5-1,TRBJ1-2,CASSYQGAEGYTF
TRBV12-3/TRBV12-4,TRBJ1-1,CASSPTQGAAFF
TRBV19,TRBJ2-5,CASRHLGLAGQETQYF
TRBV2,TRBJ1-3,CASSESDTIYF
TRBV19,TRBJ2-2,CAGRTGGFGELFF
TRBV28,TRBJ1-1,CASSFGLNTEAFF
TRBV6-5,TRBJ1-2,CASEQIPFGYTF
TRBV18,TRBJ1-1,CASSPSGTEAFF
TRBV6-1,TRBJ1-3,CASSDDRRYTIYF
TRBV12-3/TRBV12-4,TRBJ1-1,CASSPGRNTEAFF
TRBV18,TRBJ1-6,CASSPGTIDSPLHF
TRBV7-9,TRBJ1-2,CASSQNRDPNYGYTF
TRBV5-4,TRBJ2-5,CASSRGLAGEETQYF
TRBV2,TRBJ2-5,CASDYAKETQYF
TRBV7-9,TRBJ2-7,CASSPRGRTGTDYEQYF
TRBV9,TRBJ1-3,CASSYGDGNTIYF
TRBV11-3,TRBJ2-1,CASSLGLADNEQFF
TRBV6-6,TRBJ1-5,CASSLQGALQPQHF
TRBV7-8,TRBJ2-3,CASSLAGGPFSGDTQYF
TRBV28,TRBJ1-5,CASSSSTNQPQHF
TRBV9,TRBJ2-7,CASSVGANSYEQYF
TRBV19,TRBJ1-5,CASSTGYQPQHF
TRBV6-5,TRBJ2-2,CATWSGVENTGELFF
TRBV19,TRBJ1-2,CASSMVTGNGYTF
TRBV20-1,TRBJ2-1,CSARRPPQVF
TRBV19,TRBJ1-4,CASSTRDRVILADEKLFF
TRBV7-8,TRBJ2-5,CASSENPGGVETQYF